The 6 T cell receptor beta chains below were found in one sample sequenced in a study of cytomegalovirus exposure and HLA in healthy donors. PCR used 60 Vbeta primers and 13 Jbeta primers. Sequencing was performed with immunoSEQ multiplex PCR; in TCRdb, only in-frame clones are kept and a portion is missing. This table holds 100,000 to 150,000 clones, over 80% found once. The specimen sequenced was PBMCs. The source of these receptors is a man between 18 and 35 years old in good health and CMV-seropositive.

Only one count was recorded for this clone. The chain joins TRBV7-2 to TRBJ2-2, with TRBD2 matching over 7 bases. V lost 1 base, J lost 1 base, and 3 bases stayed unmatched. The CDR3 loop spans 16 amino acids. From germline, CDR1 is SGHTA and CDR2 FQGNSA. The CDR3 DNA reads TGTGCCAGCAGCTTAGGTGGCGGGGGGAACACCGGGGAGCTGTTTTTT. Translated, it gives CASSLGGGGNTGELFF. Full variable domain (outside the CDR3, taken from reference TRBV7-2 and TRBJ2-2): GAGVSQSPSNKVTEKGKDVELRCDPISGHTALYWYRQSLGQGLEFLIYFQGNSAPDKSGLPSDRFSAERTGGSVSTLTIQRTQQEDSAVYLCASSLGGGGNTGELFFGEGSRLTVL.

CDR3 DNA: TGTGCCAGCAACAGGGTGGATGGCTACACCTTC. It encodes CASNRVDGYTF. This sequence joins TRBV2 and TRBJ1-2, with TRBD1 as a possible D gene (6 bases). This CDR3 has 11 amino acids. The V end was cut by 7 bases, the J end by 6 bases, with 9 bases between. The germline V gene encodes CDR1 SNHLY and CDR2 FYNNEI.

The chain uses TRBV28 and TRBJ2-7, with 7 nucleotides matching TRBD1. The CDR3 spans 14 residues. V was pared by 5 bases and J by 0 bases, with 4 bases of the junction left unmatched. CDR1 and CDR2 from the germline V gene are MDHEN and SYDVKM. This CDR3 reads CASSPRDSSYEQYF. Here the CDR3 DNA reads TGTGCCAGCAGTCCCAGGGACAGCTCCTACGAGCAGTACTTC.

This clone was counted once. The chain combines TRBV30 with TRBJ2-7; D might be TRBD1 (5 bases). CDR3 length: 13 residues. Germline V gene sequence: CDR1 GTSNPN, CDR2 SVGIG (reference sequence). With 3 bases removed from V and 2 bases from J, the gap between germline ends came to 11 bases. For the CDR3, the DNA is TGTGCCTGGAGCTCGGACACAACCTACGAGCAGTACTTC. Residues: CAWSSDTTYEQYF.

This chain links TRBV2 with TRBJ2-3, with 8 nucleotides matching TRBD1. The CDR3 is 17 residues long. Trimming cost V 8 bases and J 4 bases; bases outside gene matches: 17. From germline, CDR1 is SNHLY and CDR2 FYNNEI. CDR3 region: CASLPPYDRGPPDTQYF. In DNA form, the CDR3 reads TGTGCCAGCTTACCTCCTTATGACAGGGGACCCCCAGATACGCAGTATTTT.

Remarks on this clone: The junction does not match germline at one end; this may be a read error. The chain employs TRBV7-9 and TRBJ2-7; D is perhaps TRBD2 (5 bases). CDR1 and CDR2 from the germline V gene are SEHNR and FQNEAQ (reference sequence). The CDR3 consists of 12 residues. The CDR3 DNA reads TGTTCCAGTAACGGAGGCTCCTACGAGCAGTACTTC. Translation gives CSSNGGSYEQYF.